This TCR beta chain derives from a study of blood T cell repertoires in COVID-19. This clone showed up just once. In the study's own analysis: Reference gene primer amplification gave estimated nucleated cell counts. Profiled with immunoSEQ multiplex PCR; TCRdb holds only in-frame clones, not every one. That table supplies the V and J calls and clone size; D and trimming were determined from the DNA. This sample has 60,000 or so clones, with under 85% found just once. CDR3 size: 15 residues. V shed 3 bases, J shed 0 bases, and the junction held 2 bases outside the gene matches. From germline, CDR1 is MDHEN and CDR2 SYDVKM.

V gene TRBV28 combines with J gene TRBJ2-4; 7 positions agree with TRBD2. The sample comprised peripheral blood. This TCR was sampled from a woman older than 75 with acute or convalescent COVID-19. CDR3 sequence reads: CASSFSGLAKNIQYF. In nucleotides, the CDR3 is TGTGCCAGCAGTTTTAGCGGGCTAGCCAAAAACATTCAGTACTTC.